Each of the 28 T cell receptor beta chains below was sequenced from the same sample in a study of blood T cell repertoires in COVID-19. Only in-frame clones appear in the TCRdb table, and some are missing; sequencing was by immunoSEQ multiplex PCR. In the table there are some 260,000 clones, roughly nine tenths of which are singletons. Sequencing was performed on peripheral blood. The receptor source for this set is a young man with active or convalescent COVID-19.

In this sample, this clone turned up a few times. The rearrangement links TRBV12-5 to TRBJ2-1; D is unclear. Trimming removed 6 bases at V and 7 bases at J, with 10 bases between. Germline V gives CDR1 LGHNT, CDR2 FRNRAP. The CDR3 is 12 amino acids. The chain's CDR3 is CASGRKLNEQFF. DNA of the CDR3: TGTGCTAGTGGACGGAAACTAAATGAGCAGTTCTTC.

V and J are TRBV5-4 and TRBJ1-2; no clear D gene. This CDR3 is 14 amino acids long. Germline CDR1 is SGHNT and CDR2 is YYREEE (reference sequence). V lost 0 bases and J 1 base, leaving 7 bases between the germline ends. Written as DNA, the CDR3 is TGTGCCAGCAGCTTGGCTCAGGTTAACTATGGCTACACCTTC. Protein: CASSLAQVNYGYTF.

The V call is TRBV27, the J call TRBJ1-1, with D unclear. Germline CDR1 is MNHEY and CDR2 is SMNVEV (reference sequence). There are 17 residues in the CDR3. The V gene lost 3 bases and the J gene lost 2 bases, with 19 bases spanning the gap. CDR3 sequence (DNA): TGTGCCAGCAGTTTCTCAGGTAGGCCCGCGGGAAACACTGAAGCTTTCTTT. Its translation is CASSFSGRPAGNTEAFF.

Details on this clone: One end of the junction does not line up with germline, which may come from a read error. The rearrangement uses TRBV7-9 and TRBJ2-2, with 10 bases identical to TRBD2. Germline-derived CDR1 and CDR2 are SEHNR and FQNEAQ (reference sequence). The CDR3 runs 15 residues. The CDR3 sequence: CASSLAGVATGELFF. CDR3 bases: TGTGCCAGCAGCCTAGCGGGAGTTGCCACCGGGGAGCTGTTTTTT.

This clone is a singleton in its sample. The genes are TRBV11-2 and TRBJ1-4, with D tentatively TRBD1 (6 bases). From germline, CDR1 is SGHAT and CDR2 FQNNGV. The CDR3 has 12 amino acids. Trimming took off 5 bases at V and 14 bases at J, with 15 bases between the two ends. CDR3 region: CASSSIQGYLFF. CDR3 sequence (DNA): TGTGCCAGCAGCAGTATACAGGGCTACCTGTTTTTT.

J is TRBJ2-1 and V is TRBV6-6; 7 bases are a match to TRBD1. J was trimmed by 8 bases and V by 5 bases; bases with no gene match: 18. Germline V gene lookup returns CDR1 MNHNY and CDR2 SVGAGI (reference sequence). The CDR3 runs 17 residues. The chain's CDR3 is CASSPIRPGQMRYEQFF. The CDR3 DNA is TGTGCCAGCAGTCCCATTAGACCGGGACAGATGCGGTATGAGCAGTTCTTC.

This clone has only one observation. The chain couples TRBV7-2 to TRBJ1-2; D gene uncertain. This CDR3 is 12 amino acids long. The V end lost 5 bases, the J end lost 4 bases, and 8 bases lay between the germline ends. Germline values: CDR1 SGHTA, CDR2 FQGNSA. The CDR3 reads CASSAAGYGYTF. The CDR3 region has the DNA TGTGCCAGCAGCGCGGCTGGCTATGGCTACACCTTC.

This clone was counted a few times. The CDR3 DNA follows: TGTGCCAGCAGCGTGAGGGCGCTCGAAGGCTACACCTTC. Translated: CASSVRALEGYTF. The chain is built from TRBV12-3 or TRBV12-4 and TRBJ1-2; D unresolved. Trimming removed 6 bases at V and 8 bases at J, with 16 bases between. The CDR3 is 13 residues long.

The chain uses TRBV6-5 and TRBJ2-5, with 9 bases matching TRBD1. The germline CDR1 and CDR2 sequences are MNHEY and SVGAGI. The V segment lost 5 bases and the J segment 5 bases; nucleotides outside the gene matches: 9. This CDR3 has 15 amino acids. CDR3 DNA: TGTGCCAGCAGTCGGAAACAGGGGGCAGGGGAGACCCAGTACTTC. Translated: CASSRKQGAGETQYF.

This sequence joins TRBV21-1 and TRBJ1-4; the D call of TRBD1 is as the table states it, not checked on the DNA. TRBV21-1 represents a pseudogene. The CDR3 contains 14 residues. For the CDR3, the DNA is TGTGCCAGCAGCAAAGACAGGCCTAATGAAAAACTGTTTTTT. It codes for CASSKDRPNEKLFF.

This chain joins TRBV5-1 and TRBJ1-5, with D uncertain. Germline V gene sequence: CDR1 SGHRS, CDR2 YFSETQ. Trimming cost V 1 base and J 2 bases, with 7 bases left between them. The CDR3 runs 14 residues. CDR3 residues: CASSLTSGNQPQHF. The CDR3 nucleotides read TGCGCCAGCAGCTTGACGTCAGGCAATCAGCCCCAGCATTTT.

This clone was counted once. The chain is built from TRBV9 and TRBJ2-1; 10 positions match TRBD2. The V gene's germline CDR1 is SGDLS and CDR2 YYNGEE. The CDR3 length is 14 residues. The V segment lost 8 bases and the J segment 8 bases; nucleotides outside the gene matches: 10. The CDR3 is CASNPSGRADEQFF. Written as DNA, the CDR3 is TGTGCCAGTAACCCCAGCGGGAGGGCCGATGAGCAGTTCTTC. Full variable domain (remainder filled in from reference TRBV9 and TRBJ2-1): DSGVTQTPKHLITATGQRVTLRCSPRSGDLSVYWYQQSLDQGLQFLIQYYNGEERAKGNILERFSAQQFPDLHSELNLSSLELGDSALYFCASNPSGRADEQFFGPGTRLTVL.

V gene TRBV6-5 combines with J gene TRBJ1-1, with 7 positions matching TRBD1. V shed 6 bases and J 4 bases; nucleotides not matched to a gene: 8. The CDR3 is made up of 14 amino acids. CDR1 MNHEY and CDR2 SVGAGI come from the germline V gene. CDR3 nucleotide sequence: TGTGCCAGCAGGGGGACAGTTTCCACCACTGAAGCTTTCTTT. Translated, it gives CASRGTVSTTEAFF.

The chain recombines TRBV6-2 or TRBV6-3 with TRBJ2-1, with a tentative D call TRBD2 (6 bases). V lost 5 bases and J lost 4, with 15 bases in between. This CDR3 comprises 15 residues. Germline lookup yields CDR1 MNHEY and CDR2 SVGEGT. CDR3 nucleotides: TGTGCCAGCAGTCCGACTAGAAACGCATACAATGAGCAGTTCTTC. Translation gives CASSPTRNAYNEQFF.

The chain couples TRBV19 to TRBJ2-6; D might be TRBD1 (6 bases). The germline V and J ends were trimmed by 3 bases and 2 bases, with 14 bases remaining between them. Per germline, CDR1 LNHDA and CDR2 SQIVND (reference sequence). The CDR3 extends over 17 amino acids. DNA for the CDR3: TGTGCCAGTAGTATGGTGGGGGCCCCCACTGGGGCCAACGTCCTGACTTTC. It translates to CASSMVGAPTGANVLTF. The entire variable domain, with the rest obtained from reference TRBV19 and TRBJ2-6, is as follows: DGGITQSPKYLFRKEGQNVTLSCEQNLNHDAMYWYRQDPGQGLRLIYYSQIVNDFQKGDIAEGYSVSREKKESFPLTVTSAQKNPTAFYLCASSMVGAPTGANVLTFGAGSRLTVL.

CDR3 sequence: CASRTGRGDRGTEAFF. CDR3 in DNA: TGCGCCAGCAGAACGGGGAGGGGGGATAGGGGCACTGAAGCTTTCTTT. The chain couples TRBV10-1 to TRBJ1-1, with D possibly being TRBD1 (6 bases). The CDR3 contains 16 residues. V dropped 6 bases and J dropped 4 bases, with 21 bases sitting between them. Germline loops: CDR1 WNHNN, CDR2 SYGVQD (reference sequence).

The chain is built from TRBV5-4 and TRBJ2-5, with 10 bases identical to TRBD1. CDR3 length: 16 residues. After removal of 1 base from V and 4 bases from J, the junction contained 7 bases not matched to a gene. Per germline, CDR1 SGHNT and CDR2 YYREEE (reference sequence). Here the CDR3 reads CASSLRQDRGVETQYF. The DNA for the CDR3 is TGTGCCAGCAGCTTGAGACAGGACAGGGGGGTAGAGACCCAGTACTTC.

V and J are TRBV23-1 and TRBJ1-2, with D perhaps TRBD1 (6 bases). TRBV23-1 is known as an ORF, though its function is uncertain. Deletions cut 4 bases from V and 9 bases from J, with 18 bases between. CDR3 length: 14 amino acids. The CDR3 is CASSPPYREGRYTF. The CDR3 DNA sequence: TGCGCCAGCAGTCCCCCTTACAGGGAAGGTCGCTACACCTTC.

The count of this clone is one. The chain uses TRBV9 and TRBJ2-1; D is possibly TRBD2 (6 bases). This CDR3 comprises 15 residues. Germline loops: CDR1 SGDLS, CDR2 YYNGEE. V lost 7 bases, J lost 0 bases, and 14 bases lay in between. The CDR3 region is CASGGLVSSYNEQFF. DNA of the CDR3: TGTGCCAGCGGGGGACTGGTAAGCTCCTACAATGAGCAGTTCTTC.

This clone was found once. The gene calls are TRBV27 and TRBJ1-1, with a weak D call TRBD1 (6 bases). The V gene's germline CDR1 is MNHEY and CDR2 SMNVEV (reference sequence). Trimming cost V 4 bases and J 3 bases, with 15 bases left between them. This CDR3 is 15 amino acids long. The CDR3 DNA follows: TGTGCCAGCAGTTCAATAACAGGGATCTACACTGAAGCTTTCTTT. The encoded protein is CASSSITGIYTEAFF.

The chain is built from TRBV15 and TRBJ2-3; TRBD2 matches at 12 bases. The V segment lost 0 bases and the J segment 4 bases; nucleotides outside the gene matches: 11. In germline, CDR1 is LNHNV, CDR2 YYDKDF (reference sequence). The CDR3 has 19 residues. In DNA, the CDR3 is TGTGCCACCAGCAGAGATCAGTTACTAGCGGGAGGAGAACCAGATACGCAGTATTTT. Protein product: CATSRDQLLAGGEPDTQYF.

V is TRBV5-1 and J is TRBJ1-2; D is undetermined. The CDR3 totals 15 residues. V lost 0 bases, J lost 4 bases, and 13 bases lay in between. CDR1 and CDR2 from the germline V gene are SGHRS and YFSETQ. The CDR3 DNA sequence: TGCGCCAGCAGCTTGGAGTTCGGGTCGGCCTATGGCTACACCTTC. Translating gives CASSLEFGSAYGYTF.

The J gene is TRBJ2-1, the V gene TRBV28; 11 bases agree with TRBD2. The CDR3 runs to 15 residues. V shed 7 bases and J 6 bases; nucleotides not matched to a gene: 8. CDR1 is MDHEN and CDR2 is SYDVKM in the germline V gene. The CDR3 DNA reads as TGTGCCAGCACTGTGGGACTAGCGGTAAGCAATGAGCAGTTCTTC. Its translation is CASTVGLAVSNEQFF.

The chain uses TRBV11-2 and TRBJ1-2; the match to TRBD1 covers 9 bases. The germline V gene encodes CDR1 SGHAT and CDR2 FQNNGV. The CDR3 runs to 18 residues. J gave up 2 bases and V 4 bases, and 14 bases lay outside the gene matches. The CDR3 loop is CASSSYRGPSLQNYGYTF. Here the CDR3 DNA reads TGTGCCAGCAGCTCCTACAGGGGGCCCTCCCTCCAGAACTATGGCTACACCTTC.

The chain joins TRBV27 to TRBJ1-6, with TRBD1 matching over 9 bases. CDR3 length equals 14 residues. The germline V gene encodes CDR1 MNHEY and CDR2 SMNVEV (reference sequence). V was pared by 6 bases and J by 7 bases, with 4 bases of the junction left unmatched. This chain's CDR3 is CASRPGTGNSPLHF. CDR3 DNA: TGTGCCAGCAGACCCGGGACAGGGAATTCACCCCTCCACTTT.

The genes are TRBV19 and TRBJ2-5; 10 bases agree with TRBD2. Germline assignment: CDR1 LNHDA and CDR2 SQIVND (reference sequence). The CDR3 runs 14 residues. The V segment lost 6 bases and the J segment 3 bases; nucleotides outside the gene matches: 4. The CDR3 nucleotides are TGTGCCAGTAGAAGGACTAGCGGAAAAGAGACCCAGTACTTC. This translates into CASRRTSGKETQYF.

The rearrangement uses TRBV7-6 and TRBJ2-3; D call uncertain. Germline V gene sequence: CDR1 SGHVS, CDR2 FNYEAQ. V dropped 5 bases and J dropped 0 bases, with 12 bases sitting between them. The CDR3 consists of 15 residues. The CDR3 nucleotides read TGTGCCAGCAGCCCACGACTCCTCAGCACAGATACGCAGTATTTT. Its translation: CASSPRLLSTDTQYF.

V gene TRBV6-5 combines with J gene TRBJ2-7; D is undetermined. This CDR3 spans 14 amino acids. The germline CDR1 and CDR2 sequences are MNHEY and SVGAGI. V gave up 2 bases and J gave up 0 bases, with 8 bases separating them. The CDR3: CASSYRFSSYEQYF. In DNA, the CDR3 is TGTGCCAGCAGTTACCGCTTTAGCTCCTACGAGCAGTACTTC.